The entry that follows covers one T cell receptor (beta chain) sequence. This clonotype was seen at least ten times. No antigen is known for it. Base qualities are not provided; no much larger clone lies one nucleotide away. The data originate from a study of blood T cells in healthy people across ages (dated by TCRdb to 2014 to 2015). Regarding the study in general: In model experiments, roughly one uniquely barcoded TCR beta cDNA molecule per two T cells was captured by template switching. To track age-related changes in TCR beta repertoire diversity, the study relied on deep sequencing normalized with unique cDNA molecular identifiers. The donors were split into four age groups: young (average around 15 years), middle-aged (39), aged (about 62) and long-lived (more than 80). To avoid experimental bias, donors of different ages were distributed randomly across sequencing lanes. For two donors (one aged 18 to 30 and one aged 80 or older), the study analyzed two additional independent replicas of 1 million unique cDNA reads from the same blood draw. Overall results and qualifications from the work: Observed TCR beta diversity per million T cells fell roughly linearly with age, and a significant reduction was already apparent by age roughly 40. There was a strong correlation between observed TCR beta diversity and the percentage of naive T cells measured by flow cytometry. Compared with the aged group, the long-lived group had more naive CD4+ T cells, fewer expanded clones and increased TCR diversity, suggesting age selection. Bulk unsorted PBMC profiling prevented conclusive comparison of naive and antigen-experienced compartments. The CMV infection status of donors was not known, potentially confounding age-related changes in expanded clonotypes. Estimates of total diversity from one million sequenced T cells were regarded as lower bounds and underestimates.

CDR1 and CDR2 are read off the germline V gene (reference sequence) as DFQATT and SNEGSKA. Trimming at the junction amounts to 3 bases on V and 8 bases on J, and the germline ends lie 19 bases apart. From cysteine to phenylalanine, the CDR3 is 14 amino acids long. Only the CDR3 DNA stays, 42 bases, in frame from base 1. The library was produced with 5' RACE. The second PCR ran for about 6 to 12 cycles and used a J-beta primer mix along with a sample-barcoded 5' primer. A unique molecular identifier was introduced onto each TCR beta cDNA molecule by a template-switch 5' adaptor carrying 12 random nucleotides. Each sample yielded at least 2.5 million CDR3-containing paired-end reads. All of the RNA was converted into first-strand cDNA using the Mint cDNA synthesis kit, with a TRBC-specific oligonucleotide serving as the primer. All cDNA was treated with uracil-DNA glycosylase and then went through a first 18-cycle PCR with the universal primers M1SS and BC2_uni_R. As for the authors' bioinformatics: For normalization, 1 million high-quality reads, each with a distinct molecular identifier, were randomly selected from each sample. Reads sharing molecular identifiers were discarded rather than binned into consensus sequences. MiTCR, run with a Q25 quality threshold and the strictest error-elimination algorithm, handled CDR3 identification, clonotype clustering and error correction. Lower-bound total TCR beta diversity was estimated with a nonparametric unseen species model using Euler transformation. TCRdb reprocessing: public reads trimmed at Q25 with fastp, clones called with MiXCR, in-frame beta chains kept. Rows with a matching CDR3 protein are joined into one entry that keeps the most common DNA and genes. Clone size and V and J calls follow TCRdb, not the original study. The sample data list some 1.8 million distinct CDR3 sequences, and about 39% of these were observed just once. The ten largest clones add up to 23% of the sample.

Systemically healthy Caucasian individuals from Russia, some 36 in total and aged about 6 to 100 years, were included as donors. Around 10 milliliters of peripheral blood were collected from each donor into EDTA-treated Vacutainer tubes. Ficoll-Paque density-gradient centrifugation was used to isolate PBMCs, with at least 6 million per sample. Trizol reagent was used to extract total RNA from PBMCs, with at least 5 micrograms per sample. The percentages of naive CD45RAhigh/CD27high T cells were determined by flow cytometry on a PBMC aliquot from every donor. The sequence was obtained from a human donor in good health. The chain uses TRBV20-1 and TRBJ1-2; TRBD1 is possibly the D segment (5 matching bases). Sequences were obtained from blood. The DNA sequence is given as TGCAGTGCTAGCCCCCCCGGGCGCCGGGGCGGCTACACCTTC. It specifies CSASPPGRRGGYTF.